This T cell receptor beta chain was profiled in a study of vaccination and CD4 T cells after COVID-19. Broader study findings: Convalescent patients displayed a median approximately 90% of reactive clones emerging only post-vaccination.

This clonotype was counted only a few times. The antigen remains undetermined. Sequencing of the DNA from cultured CD4+ T cells was carried out with the Oncomine TCR Beta short-read assay. Genomic DNA was isolated from CD4+ T cells that had been cultured. One entry per CDR3 protein results from TCRdb running MiXCR on the PCR reads. The table shows more than 15,000 distinct CDR3 sequences, with 30% to 45% occurring only once. Germline CDR1 and CDR2: MNHEY and SMNVEV (reference sequence). The CDR3 consists of 14 residues. V was pared by 7 bases and J by 3 bases, with 13 bases between. Treatment in this sample: approximately 9-day PBMC culture with coronavirus spike peptide pools or control peptides (ViraFEST assay).

The chain uses TRBV27 and TRBJ2-1; either TRBD1 or TRBD2 may supply D (5 bases each). The sequence was collected from a human donor who had recovered from COVID-19. The sequenced sample consisted of CD4+ T cells from blood, cultured in vitro. The CDR3 here is CASTTGDLYNEQFF. CDR3 DNA sequence: TGTGCCAGCACTACCGGGGACCTCTACAATGAGCAGTTCTTC.